Listed below are T cell receptor beta chains from one sample, sequenced in a study of cytomegalovirus exposure and HLA in healthy donors. Clones were read by immunoSEQ multiplex PCR, and TCRdb kept only the in-frame ones, dropping some. The data show around 160,000 clones, roughly 78% seen once. Input material: PBMCs. The receptor set was obtained from a man aged 40-50 years in good health and CMV-seropositive. Each CDR3 is given with its conserved first and last residue. A D gene is named only where the DNA matches it firmly. For some rows the clone size is stated as once, few or many, or as a class when expanded; others skip it.

TRBV6-1	NA	15	TRBJ2-7	NA	CASTQEQGSLYEQYF	TGTGCCAGCACCCAGGAACAGGGAAGTCTCTACGAGCAGTACTTC
TRBV5-5	few	14	TRBJ2-4	NA	CASSWSGAKNIQYF	TGTGCCAGCAGCTGGTCAGGGGCCAAAAACATTCAGTACTTC
TRBV6-1	NA	18	TRBJ2-3	TRBD1	CASSEGGTGGYYTDTQYF	TGTGCCAGCAGTGAAGGAGGGACAGGGGGCTATTATACAGATACGCAGTATTTT
TRBV7-9	NA	17	TRBJ1-5	NA	CASSLAAGGYSNQPQHF	TGTGCCAGCAGCTTAGCTGCTGGCGGATATAGCAATCAGCCCCAGCATTTT
TRBV19	NA	15	TRBJ2-7	NA	CASSTPAGGMDEQYF	TGTGCCAGTAGTACCCCAGCAGGCGGGATGGACGAGCAGTACTTC
TRBV4-1	medium-sized	19	TRBJ2-7	NA	CASSQGGQEALAGVHEQYF	TGCGCCAGCAGCCAAGGGGGACAGGAGGCTTTAGCGGGAGTCCACGAGCAGTACTTC
TRBV9	NA	16	TRBJ2-1	NA	CASDPRRVRGDNEQFF	TGTGCCAGCGACCCCCGGAGGGTCCGAGGGGACAATGAGCAGTTCTTC
TRBV28	NA	15	TRBJ1-2	NA	CASTFGGRSGYGYTF	TGTGCCAGCACCTTTGGGGGGAGGTCAGGCTATGGCTACACCTTC
TRBV13	NA	14	TRBJ2-2	NA	CASSFRAAGGELFF	TGTGCCAGCAGCTTCCGGGCGGCGGGCGGGGAGCTGTTTTTT
TRBV28	NA	13	TRBJ2-4	NA	CASSFGGEDIQYF	TGTGCCAGCAGTTTCGGAGGGGAGGACATTCAGTACTTC
TRBV5-1	NA	16	TRBJ2-5	TRBD1	CASSRSDGTGRETQYF	TGCGCCAGCAGCCGATCGGACGGGACAGGGCGAGAGACCCAGTACTTC
TRBV6-5	NA	16	TRBJ1-2	NA	CASSYSDRLSNYGYTF	TGTGCCAGCAGTTACTCGGACAGACTTTCTAACTATGGCTACACCTTC
TRBV18	NA	16	TRBJ2-7	TRBD2	CASSPPGTSGGGEQYF	TGTGCCAGCTCACCCCCCGGGACTAGCGGGGGGGGCGAGCAGTACTTC
TRBV7-8	few	15	TRBJ2-7	NA	CASSLLPGSAYEQYF	TGTGCCAGCAGCTTATTACCGGGAAGCGCCTACGAGCAGTACTTC
TRBV29-1	NA	14	TRBJ2-3	TRBD2	CSARTSGFTDTQYF	TGCAGCGCCCGGACTAGCGGGTTCACAGATACGCAGTATTTT
TRBV10-2	NA	15	TRBJ1-3	NA	CASSVYSRYGNTIYF	TGCGCCAGCAGTGTCTACAGTCGCTACGGAAACACCATATATTTT